A single T cell receptor (beta chain) is shown here with its context. Its target antigen remains unknown. No much larger clone exists at a distance of one base, and base qualities are not known. Participants in the prospective study were enrolled through a virtual design, were aged 18 to 89 years, and lived in 24 United States geographic areas. Cohort assignment in the prospective study relied on participant-reported clinical history from a screening survey and a study questionnaire. Recovered participants in ImmuneRACE Cohort 3 were defined by two consecutive negative NP/OP PCR tests, clearance by a healthcare professional, or resolution of symptoms. In the prospective study, whole blood, serum and a nasopharyngeal or oropharyngeal swab were collected from each participant by mobile phlebotomists. Over a roughly two-month period, participants in the prospective study had the option of providing additional blood draws and questionnaires. Blood samples from the prospective study were shipped frozen or at room temperature prior to DNA extraction.

The data originate from a study of blood T cell repertoires in COVID-19 (dated by TCRdb to between 2020 and 2021). A note on the overall study: Samples covering the acute and convalescent phases of COVID-19 were provided by collaborators in the United States, Italy and Spain. Samples came from the ongoing ImmuneRACE study (first 160 participants) plus 1,254 subjects from 6 global collaborators. Where available, HLA class I and class II types were obtained from metadata supplied by the sample provider rather than from assay-based typing. A freely available public database, intended as a resource for researchers studying the immune response to SARS-CoV-2, is where the repertoires were released. The material from the prospective study consisted of cDNA or gDNA derived from T cells, B-cell-depleted T cells, or PBMCs. Deeply sampled blood TCRbeta repertoires from subjects exposed to, actively infected with, or recovered from COVID-19 were included in the dataset. A de-identified subject ID, COVID-19 status, age in years and sex were almost always included in the sample metadata. What the study reported, not specific to this receptor: How much clinical and demographic metadata was included differed by source and by participant, and the metadata was provided uncurated.

The junction shows trimming of 4 bases on V and 0 bases on J, plus 9 bases between the germline ends. Reading the germline V gene gives CDR1 MDHEN and CDR2 SYDVKM. The CDR3 spans 14 residues, from the cysteine through the phenylalanine. This entry keeps only the CDR3 DNA: 42 bases, framed from base 1. TCRbeta CDR3 regions were amplified from genomic DNA using the immunoSEQ Assay, a bias-controlled multiplex PCR. The authors' pipeline ran thus. The number of nucleated cells in each sample was estimated by amplification of reference gene primers within the assay. To quantify the absolute abundance of each unique TCRbeta CDR3 rearrangement, sequence reads were collapsed and filtered. For each sample, productive Simpson clonality was calculated as the square root of Simpson's diversity index over productive rearrangements. TCRdb limited this immuneACCESS table to in-frame rearrangements with V and J called. A share of clones is missing; checked studies link under half to unresolved V genes, and the rest is unexplained. V and J calls and clone size come straight from that table; D and trimming were deduced from the DNA. This sample holds approximately 170,000 clones; around four fifths were observed only once. Roughly 7.3% of the sample lies in the top ten.

The sequence came from a woman aged 45 to 65 who had recovered from COVID-19. Input material: PBMCs or T cells enriched from blood (not recorded which). The chain is assembled from TRBV28 and TRBJ1-1, with the D gene too uncertain to name. The nucleotide sequence reads TGTGCCAGCAGTTCTCAGATGATGAACACTGAAGCTTTCTTT. This sequence encodes CASSSQMMNTEAFF.